This paragraph reports one T cell receptor beta chain. What it binds is not known. This entry belongs to a study of cytomegalovirus exposure and HLA in healthy donors. General observations from the study: A later analysis linked a missense DCLRE1C variant to TCR beta V- and J-gene trimming.

PCR involved 60 Vbeta and 13 Jbeta primers. Profiled with immunoSEQ multiplex PCR; TCRdb holds only in-frame clones, not every one. Altogether about 92,000 clones are present, 69% being singletons, with the ten largest covering approximately 2.9%. This CDR3 is 14 amino acids long. Unmatched junction bases numbered 5, after V lost 5 bases and J lost 2 bases. From germline, CDR1 is SGHTA and CDR2 FQGNSA. The genes are TRBV7-2 and TRBJ2-7; 8 bases align to TRBD2. The source of this sequence is a man in his fifties or sixties in good health and CMV-seronegative. Sequences were obtained from PBMCs. The CDR3 protein is CASSLSGDTYEQYF. In DNA, the CDR3 is TGTGCCAGCAGCCTTAGCGGGGATACCTACGAGCAGTACTTC.